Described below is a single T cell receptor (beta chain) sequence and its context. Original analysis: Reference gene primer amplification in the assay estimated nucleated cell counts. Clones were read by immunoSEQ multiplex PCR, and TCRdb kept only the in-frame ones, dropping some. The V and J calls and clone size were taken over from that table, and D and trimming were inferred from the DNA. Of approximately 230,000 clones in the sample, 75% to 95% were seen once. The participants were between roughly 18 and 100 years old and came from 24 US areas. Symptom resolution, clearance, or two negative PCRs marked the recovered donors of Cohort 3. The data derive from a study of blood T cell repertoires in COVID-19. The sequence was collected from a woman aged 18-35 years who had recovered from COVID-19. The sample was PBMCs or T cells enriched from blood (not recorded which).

DNA for the CDR3: TGTGCCACCCTACAGGGCGGGTATGGCTACACCTTC. This codes for CATLQGGYGYTF. The genes are TRBV2 and TRBJ1-2; TRBD1 might be the D (6 bases). The V end was cut by 10 bases, the J end by 5 bases, with 14 bases between. Germline-derived CDR1 and CDR2 are SNHLY and FYNNEI. The CDR3 is 12 amino acids.